The 23 T cell receptor beta chains in this list originate from one sample, sequenced in a study of vaccination and CD4 T cells after COVID-19. With the Oncomine TCR Beta short-read assay, DNA from cultured CD4+ T cells was sequenced. MiXCR, applied by TCRdb to the PCR reads, yields one record per CDR3 protein. There are about 20,000 distinct CDR3 sequences in the sample; 40% to 65% occur only once, and 8% to 10% lies in the top ten. Treatment indicated: approximately 11-day PBMC culture with coronavirus spike peptide pools or control peptides (ViraFEST assay). No antigen is known for these receptors. Source material: CD4+ T cells from blood, cultured in vitro. These receptors were collected from a human donor who had recovered from COVID-19.

The chain carries TRBV6-1 and TRBJ1-1; no firm D call. This CDR3 contains 14 residues. Germline V gene data show CDR1 as MNHNS and CDR2 as SASEGT. Between the trimmed V and J ends, which lost 6 bases and 1 base, there was a span of 12 bases. For the CDR3, the DNA is TGTGCCAGCAGGCTACAGATCTCGAACACTGAAGCTTTCTTT. Translating it yields CASRLQISNTEAFF.

The rearrangement joins TRBV23-1 to TRBJ1-1; the D is unclear. TRBV23-1 qualifies as an ORF whose function is uncertain. Trimming took 0 bases from V and 1 from J, leaving 6 bases between them. CDR3 length: 14 residues. DNA for the CDR3: TGCGCCAGCAGTCAATCGAGGCGGAACACTGAAGCTTTCTTT. Translating it yields CASSQSRRNTEAFF.

The rearrangement links TRBV28 to TRBJ1-5; TRBD1 agrees at 10 bases. The CDR3 contains 15 residues. After removal of 6 bases from V and 6 bases from J, the junction contained 8 bases not matched to a gene. Germline CDR1 MDHEN, CDR2 SYDVKM. CDR3 region: CASSLGQGVTQPQHF. CDR3 DNA: TGTGCCAGCAGCCTAGGACAGGGGGTGACTCAGCCCCAGCATTTT.

This clonotype was observed a handful of times. The chain couples TRBV7-8 to TRBJ1-2; maybe TRBD1 (6 bases). The V end lost 1 base, the J end lost 0 bases, and 6 bases lay between the germline ends. Per the germline V gene, CDR1 is SGHVS and CDR2 is FQNEAQ. The CDR3 extends over 14 amino acids. In DNA, the CDR3 is TGTGCCAGCAGCTTAGGGACAGCTAACTATGGCTACACCTTC. This codes for CASSLGTANYGYTF.

This chain uses TRBV5-1 with TRBJ1-5; 9 bases are shared with TRBD1. J was trimmed by 4 bases and V by 1 base; bases with no gene match: 3. Germline lookup yields CDR1 SGHRS and CDR2 YFSETQ. This CDR3 has 15 residues. CDR3 protein: CASSLLGQGNQPQHF. In DNA, the CDR3 is TGCGCCAGCAGCTTGCTGGGACAGGGTAATCAGCCCCAGCATTTT.

The chain carries TRBV25-1 and TRBJ2-7; weak D call: TRBD2 (6 bases). The CDR3 is 16 amino acids. V lost 3 bases and J lost 0, with 15 bases in between. Germline V gene sequence: CDR1 MGHDK, CDR2 SYGVNS. This chain's CDR3 is CASSDLGGASSYEQYF. DNA for the CDR3: TGTGCCAGCAGTGATCTCGGCGGGGCCAGCTCCTACGAGCAGTACTTC.

This clonotype showed up just a few times. The V call is TRBV30, the J call TRBJ2-3; 7 bases line up with TRBD2. In germline, CDR1 is GTSNPN, CDR2 SVGIG (reference sequence). The trim removed 5 bases at V and 9 bases at J, leaving 8 bases unmatched. The CDR3 length is 12 residues. The CDR3, as DNA: TGTGCCTGGCAGACTGGGGGGGACACGCAGTATTTT. Translated, it gives CAWQTGGDTQYF.

The rearrangement uses TRBV20-1 and TRBJ2-7; 8 bases map to TRBD2. Germline-derived CDR1 and CDR2 are DFQATT and SNEGSKA (reference sequence). This CDR3 has 14 amino acids. Germline trimming cut 2 bases from V and 0 bases from J; bases unmatched to any gene: 3. CDR3 sequence reads: CSARLAGSSYEQYF. Written as DNA, the CDR3 is TGCAGTGCTAGACTAGCGGGCAGCTCCTACGAGCAGTACTTC.

This clonotype was detected only a few times. V gene TRBV6-1 combines with J gene TRBJ1-5, with 8 nucleotides matching TRBD1. Germline V lookup: CDR1 MNHNS, CDR2 SASEGT. CDR3 length: 15 amino acids. V dropped 5 bases and J dropped 3; count of bases not matched to a gene: 6. Here the CDR3 DNA reads TGTGCCAGCAGTCCGACAGGGGCGGACAATCAGCCCCAGCATTTT. Translation: CASSPTGADNQPQHF.

On this clonotype itself: Germline is not matched at one junction end, which may reflect a read error. This chain joins TRBV10-3 and TRBJ1-2; the match to TRBD1 covers 9 bases. The CDR3 consists of 15 residues. Germline V gene lookup returns CDR1 ENHRY and CDR2 SYGVKD. The CDR3 here is CAISVGTGINYGYTF. CDR3 coding DNA: TGTGCCATCAGTGTCGGGACAGGGATTAACTATGGTTACACCTTC.

The chain recombines TRBV28 with TRBJ1-2; 7 nucleotides line up with TRBD1. Trimming at V came to 8 bases and at J to 2 bases, leaving 8 bases not matched to a gene. CDR1 MDHEN and CDR2 SYDVKM come from the germline V gene. CDR3 length: 14 residues. The CDR3 loop is CASVRDRRNYGYTF. The CDR3 DNA follows: TGTGCCAGCGTCCGGGACAGAAGAAACTATGGCTACACCTTC.

The chain is built from TRBV24-1 and TRBJ2-5, with TRBD2 identical over 8 bases. The CDR3 length is 16 residues. V shed 1 base and J 5 bases; nucleotides not matched to a gene: 8. Per germline, CDR1 KGHDR and CDR2 SFDVKD. DNA of the CDR3: TGTGCCACCAGTGATTTATCGACGGGAGGGGGGGAGACCCAGTACTTC. Residues: CATSDLSTGGGETQYF.

This clonotype came up a few times. The chain recombines TRBV6-1 with TRBJ1-2; 8 nucleotides line up with TRBD1. CDR3 length: 17 amino acids. Germline CDR1 reads MNHNS; CDR2 reads SASEGT. Germline trimming cut 4 bases from V and 4 bases from J; bases unmatched to any gene: 14. CDR3 in amino acids: CASSAHQRTGGRYGYTF. Written as DNA, the CDR3 is TGTGCCAGCAGTGCACACCAAAGAACAGGGGGACGCTATGGCTACACCTTC.

The rearrangement links TRBV6-2 or TRBV6-3 to TRBJ1-5; 9 bases fit TRBD1. Per germline, CDR1 MNHEY and CDR2 SVGEGT. The V and J ends lost 5 bases and 7 bases, in that order; junction bases with no gene match: 6. The CDR3 runs 14 residues. The CDR3 DNA reads TGTGCCAGCAGTCAGACAGGGGGATACCAGCCCCAGCATTTT. It codes for CASSQTGGYQPQHF.

The gene calls are TRBV30 and TRBJ1-5; D is undetermined. Germline CDR1 is GTSNPN and CDR2 is SVGIG (reference sequence). V shed 2 bases and J shed 3 bases, with 8 bases lying between them. The CDR3 has 13 amino acids. The CDR3 DNA reads as TGTGCCTGGAGTTTCGGTTACAATCAGCCCCAGCATTTT. Its translation: CAWSFGYNQPQHF.

The gene calls are TRBV28 and TRBJ2-7; a possible D gene is TRBD2 (7 bases). Trimming pared 10 bases from V and 4 bases from J, leaving 17 bases between. There are 13 residues in the CDR3. Germline CDR1 and CDR2: MDHEN and SYDVKM. The DNA for the CDR3 is TGTGCCACCACTTTCGGGGGGCGGTACGAGCAGTACTTC. Encoded protein: CATTFGGRYEQYF.

J is TRBJ1-1 and V is TRBV7-2; D remains unclear. This CDR3 contains 13 residues. V lost 2 bases to trimming and J lost 3 bases, with 7 bases between them. Germline V lookup: CDR1 SGHTA, CDR2 FQGNSA. The CDR3 is CASSLNFDTEAFF. The CDR3 region has the DNA TGTGCCAGCAGCTTAAATTTCGACACTGAAGCTTTCTTT.

This clonotype was seen more than once but under ten times. This chain joins TRBV6-1 and TRBJ1-5, with a tentative D call TRBD1 (6 bases). Germline values: CDR1 MNHNS, CDR2 SASEGT. V gave up 7 bases and J gave up 5 bases, with 18 bases separating them. CDR3 size: 15 residues. In nucleotides, the CDR3 is TGTGCCAGCAAGTTATCCTACAGGGACGATCAGCCCCAGCATTTT. Residues: CASKLSYRDDQPQHF.

The rearrangement links TRBV19 to TRBJ2-7, with 8 bases that match TRBD1. The CDR3 runs 18 residues. V lost 5 bases to trimming and J lost 0 bases; unmatched junction nucleotides: 15. Germline V gene lookup returns CDR1 LNHDA and CDR2 SQIVND (reference sequence). CDR3 DNA sequence: TGTGCCAGTAGTCCACTTATAGGACAGGGTTCGCCCTCCTACGAGCAGTACTTC. This codes for CASSPLIGQGSPSYEQYF.

This clonotype has more than one count but fewer than ten. The chain uses TRBV7-8 and TRBJ2-1; 8 bases are a match to TRBD2. The length of the CDR3 is 16 residues. The germline gives CDR1 SGHVS, CDR2 FQNEAQ. Trimming cost V 5 bases and J 2 bases; bases outside gene matches: 8. Written as DNA, the CDR3 is TGTGCCAGCAGCCTCGCCGGGAGGGTCGCCTACAATGAGCAGTTCTTC. Residues: CASSLAGRVAYNEQFF. Using reference TRBV7-8 and TRBJ2-1 for the parts outside the CDR3, the full variable domain is GAGVSQSPRYKVAKRGQDVALRCDPISGHVSLFWYQQALGQGPEFLTYFQNEAQLDKSGLPSDRFFAERPEGSVSTLKIQRTQQEDSAVYLCASSLAGRVAYNEQFFGPGTRLTVL.

The gene calls are TRBV12-5 and TRBJ1-2, with 7 positions matching TRBD1. Trimming removed 8 bases from V and 0 bases from J; junction bases left unmatched: 12. Germline CDR1 reads LGHNT; CDR2 reads FRNRAP. The length of the CDR3 is 16 residues. In DNA, the CDR3 is TGTGCTAGTTACAGGGGTGGGTTCCTGGCTAACTATGGCTACACCTTC. Its protein product is CASYRGGFLANYGYTF. The full variable domain, with the rest looked up from reference TRBV12-5 and TRBJ1-2, is DARVTQTPRHKVTEMGQEVTMRCQPILGHNTVFWYRQTMMQGLELLAYFRNRAPLDDSGMPKDRFSAEMPDATLATLKIQPSEPRDSAVYFCASYRGGFLANYGYTFGSGTRLTVV.

This clonotype has only a few counts. V is TRBV21-1 and J is TRBJ1-2; the table's D call, TRBD1, has no DNA check behind it. TRBV21-1 is marked as a pseudogene. There are 16 residues in the CDR3. The CDR3 is CASSKAGTGINYGYTF. The CDR3 DNA sequence: TGTGCCAGCAGCAAAGCTGGGACAGGGATAAACTATGGCTACACCTTC.

The chain is built from TRBV20-1 and TRBJ1-1; TRBD1 matches at 8 bases. J gave up 0 bases and V 8 bases, and 8 bases lay outside the gene matches. The CDR3 loop spans 14 amino acids. Germline CDR1 DFQATT, CDR2 SNEGSKA (reference sequence). For the CDR3, the DNA is TGCAGTCCCGGGACAGGAAATATGAACACTGAAGCTTTCTTT. As protein: CSPGTGNMNTEAFF.